What follows is one TCR beta chain and its context. Its antigen is unknown. Patients showing uncontrolled infection, other autoimmune disease, pregnancy or lactation were ineligible. It was RNA transcripts that yielded the amplified TCR beta CDR3 regions. The HTBI primer set drove a first-round RT-PCR of the TCR CDR3. TCRdb re-called the multiplex PCR reads through MiXCR, storing one row per CDR3 protein. This sample carries roughly 400,000 distinct CDR3 sequences, 11% to 15% of them seen once, and the ten largest clones take 25% to 30%. This entry comes from a study of T cells in Graves' hyperthyroidism and ophthalmopathy. Study overall: Once the initial diagnosis was made, peripheral blood was obtained before any treatment.

Whole-study findings and limits: Most expanded thyroid clonotypes above 0.001 recurred in blood. Ophthalmopathy could be told apart from stable hyperthyroidism with a 13 V-J model.

The sequenced material came from blood. The clonotype originates from a man aged 45-65 years with Graves' ophthalmopathy.

CDR3 sequence reads: CASSIENSSGNTIYF. CDR3 sequence (DNA): TGTGCCAGTAGTATAGAAAACAGCTCTGGAAACACCATATATTTT. The chain carries TRBV19 and TRBJ1-3; unclear D gene. The CDR3 covers 15 residues. CDR1 LNHDA and CDR2 SQIVND come from the germline V gene (reference sequence). V dropped 0 bases and J dropped 0 bases, with 6 bases sitting between them.